These 32 T cell receptor beta chains came from one sample sequenced in a study of spatial heterogeneity in lung cancer. The sample's time point: blood at routine non-recurrence follow-up after resection. Sequencing was performed on whole RNA extracted from tumor and nontumor lung tissue, or from frozen PBMC, and the material was left unsorted. MiXCR was run by TCRdb on the 5' RACE reads, yielding one entry per CDR3 protein. The data hold fewer than 55,000 distinct CDR3 sequences, with about 7.4% observed a single time. The sample here was PBMCs, taken at follow-up. The receptor source for this set is a female donor with early-stage non-small cell lung cancer.

At least ten counts were recorded for this clonotype. The rearrangement uses TRBV4-3 and TRBJ2-1, with D uncertain. CDR1 and CDR2 (germline): LGHNA, YSLEER. The CDR3 has 14 residues. The V end lost 0 bases, the J end lost 9 bases, and 12 bases lay between the germline ends. CDR3 sequence: CASSQDRVVSEQFF. Written as DNA, the CDR3 is TGCGCCAGCAGCCAAGATCGGGTAGTGTCTGAGCAGTTCTTC.

V usage is TRBV5-1 and J usage is TRBJ2-3; possibly TRBD1 for D (6 bases). V lost 0 bases and J lost 5, with 16 bases in between. The CDR3 has 16 residues. From germline, CDR1 is SGHRS and CDR2 YFSETQ. CDR3 protein: CASSLVGTNFEDTQYF. The CDR3 nucleotides read TGCGCCAGCAGCTTGGTCGGGACAAACTTCGAAGATACGCAGTATTTT.

This clonotype was observed a few times. J is TRBJ2-2 and V is TRBV20-1, with a possible D match to TRBD1 (5 bases). Germline V gives CDR1 DFQATT, CDR2 SNEGSKA (reference sequence). V was clipped by 5 bases and J by 6 bases, with 13 bases between them. The CDR3 consists of 13 residues. CDR3 DNA: TGCAGTGCTCTAGATAGGGGTCCCGGGGAGCTGTTTTTT. This sequence encodes CSALDRGPGELFF.

V gene TRBV12-3 or TRBV12-4 combines with J gene TRBJ2-5, with 9 bases that match TRBD1. This CDR3 spans 15 amino acids. V lost 4 bases and J lost 4; bases outside the gene matches: 7. This chain's CDR3 is CASSSQGAMGETQYF. CDR3 DNA: TGTGCCAGCAGTTCACAGGGGGCGATGGGAGAGACCCAGTACTTC.

This clonotype showed up just a few times. This chain uses TRBV7-9 with TRBJ1-2, with 8 bases aligning to TRBD1. The germline gives CDR1 SEHNR, CDR2 FQNEAQ (reference sequence). With V trimmed by 6 bases and J by 6 bases, 9 bases remained unmatched. There are 14 residues in the CDR3. CDR3 DNA: TGTGCCAGCAGACGAGACAGGGGACGGCATGGCTACACCTTC. Translating it yields CASRRDRGRHGYTF.

This clonotype was seen many times. The V and J genes are TRBV28 and TRBJ1-2; D gene uncertain. The CDR3 covers 12 residues. In germline, CDR1 is MDHEN, CDR2 SYDVKM. The germline V and J ends were trimmed by 6 bases and 4 bases, with 9 bases remaining between them. The CDR3 protein is CASSLRTYGYTF. CDR3 DNA sequence: TGTGCCAGCAGCCTAAGGACCTATGGCTACACCTTC.

This clonotype was recorded at least ten times. This chain links TRBV19 with TRBJ1-2, with D unclear. In germline, CDR1 is LNHDA, CDR2 SQIVND (reference sequence). With 8 bases removed from V and 7 bases from J, the gap between germline ends came to 14 bases. This CDR3 spans 12 amino acids. The CDR3 loop reads CASHLWPGGYTF. CDR3 DNA sequence: TGTGCCAGTCATCTTTGGCCCGGTGGCTACACCTTC.

To note about this clonotype: This could be a read error, since a much larger clone is one nucleotide away. V and J are TRBV7-9 and TRBJ1-1, with a possible D match to TRBD1 (5 bases). Germline values: CDR1 SEHNR, CDR2 FQNEAQ (reference sequence). This CDR3 is built from 15 residues. The CDR3 DNA reads TGTGCCAGCAGCTTAGAGGCGGGGCGCAACACTGAAGCTTGCTTT. As protein: CASSLEAGRNTEACF.

This clonotype has ten or more counts. The V gene is TRBV2, the J gene TRBJ2-3, with D maybe TRBD1 (5 bases). Germline CDR1 is SNHLY and CDR2 is FYNNEI. The CDR3 has 13 residues. Trimming cost V 6 bases and J 2 bases, with 9 bases left between them. CDR3 region: CASRTDNTDTQYF. CDR3 nucleotide sequence: TGTGCCAGCAGGACGGACAACACAGATACGCAGTATTTT.

Many counts were recorded for this clonotype. This chain links TRBV7-2 with TRBJ1-5; D may be TRBD1 (6 bases). V was clipped by 1 base and J by 5 bases, with 9 bases between them. Germline V lookup: CDR1 SGHTA, CDR2 FQGNSA. The CDR3 loop spans 14 amino acids. The CDR3 reads CASSLEAGDQPQHF. CDR3 DNA sequence: TGTGCCAGCAGCTTAGAGGCAGGGGATCAGCCCCAGCATTTT.

This chain joins TRBV5-1 and TRBJ2-6; no firm D call. Between the trimmed V and J ends, which lost 4 bases and 2 bases, there was a span of 7 bases. Looked up from germline, CDR1 is SGHRS and CDR2 is YFSETQ. CDR3 length equals 14 residues. The CDR3 DNA reads as TGCGCCAGCAGCGTAGACCCTGGGGCCAACGTCCTGACTTTC. Its protein product is CASSVDPGANVLTF.

The V and J genes are TRBV12-3 or TRBV12-4 and TRBJ2-1, with TRBD2 matching over 8 bases. With 4 bases clipped from V and 10 bases from J, the junction kept 3 bases outside the gene matches. The CDR3 consists of 12 residues. CDR3 nucleotide sequence: TGTGCCAGCAGTTCGCGACTAGCGGAGCAGTTCTTC. It translates to CASSSRLAEQFF.

This clonotype was observed many times. The chain combines TRBV11-2 with TRBJ2-6; no clear D. CDR3 size: 12 residues. Trimming pared 8 bases from V and 4 bases from J, leaving 6 bases between. Germline V gene lookup returns CDR1 SGHAT and CDR2 FQNNGV. CDR3 sequence reads: CASGPGANVLTF. In nucleotides, the CDR3 is TGTGCCAGCGGTCCCGGGGCCAACGTCCTGACTTTC. Full variable domain (remainder filled in from reference TRBV11-2 and TRBJ2-6): EAGVAQSPRYKIIEKRQSVAFWCNPISGHATLYWYQQILGQGPKLLIQFQNNGVVDDSQLPKDRFSAERLKGVDSTLKIQPAKLEDSAVYLCASGPGANVLTFGAGSRLTVL.

This clonotype was picked up a small number of times. The chain employs TRBV2 and TRBJ2-3, with D possibly TRBD2 on 5 matching bases. The germline gives CDR1 SNHLY, CDR2 FYNNEI. This CDR3 has 14 amino acids. The V end was cut by 7 bases, the J end by 2 bases, with 13 bases between. The CDR3 region is CASKGSGYTDTQYF. CDR3 DNA: TGTGCCAGCAAAGGGAGCGGATACACAGATACGCAGTATTTT. Based on the CDR3 plus reference TRBV2 and TRBJ2-3, the full variable domain is EPEVTQTPSHQVTQMGQEVILRCVPISNHLYFYWYRQILGQKVEFLVSFYNNEISEKSEIFDDQFSVERPDGSNFTLKIRSTKLEDSAMYFCASKGSGYTDTQYFGPGTRLTVL.

The rearrangement uses TRBV6-1 and TRBJ2-1; perhaps D is TRBD1 or TRBD2 (6 bases each). Germline CDR1 reads MNHNS; CDR2 reads SASEGT. The CDR3 is 15 residues long. V was shortened by 3 bases and J by 9 bases, with 18 bases between the two germline ends. DNA for the CDR3: TGTGCCAGCAGTGACCTCCGGGGGCCCTCCCCTGAGCAGTTCTTC. It yields the protein CASSDLRGPSPEQFF.

This clonotype was counted ten times or more. Because it lacks the conserved phenylalanine or tryptophan at the end, this CDR3 is likely a read error. The DNA is omitted, as the CDR3 cannot be located on it reliably, and the CDR3 follows TCRdb's listing. This chain joins TRBV5-8 and TRBJ2-3; the D call TRBD1 from the table was never checked on the DNA. In germline, CDR1 is SGHTS, CDR2 YDEGEE. The CDR3 has 11 amino acids, counting both end residues. CDR3: CASSFGPRMAP.

The chain uses TRBV15 and TRBJ2-3, with D unclear. This CDR3 spans 17 amino acids. Trimming stripped 0 bases from V and 4 bases from J, with 17 bases between. The V gene's germline CDR1 is LNHNV and CDR2 YYDKDF (reference sequence). The CDR3 nucleotides read TGTGCCACCAGCAGAGATAGCCCCAGGATAGGCCCAGATACGCAGTATTTT. Its translation is CATSRDSPRIGPDTQYF.

This clonotype was seen more than once but under ten times. The CDR3 sequence is CASSQGSSQETQYF. DNA for the CDR3: TGCGCCAGCAGCCAAGGTTCAAGCCAAGAGACCCAGTACTTC. This chain uses TRBV4-1 with TRBJ2-5; D ambiguous. Deletions cut 1 base from V and 1 base from J, with 7 bases between. Per germline, CDR1 MGHRA and CDR2 YSYEKL. The CDR3 extends over 14 amino acids.

Turning to this clonotype: This may stem from a read error, because a much larger clone lies one nucleotide away. Since no conserved phenylalanine or tryptophan closes the CDR3, a read error is the likely cause. V and J are TRBV5-1 and TRBJ2-5, with a possible D match to TRBD1 (5 bases). Germline CDR1 reads SGHRS; CDR2 reads YFSETQ. The CDR3 length is 13 residues. The ends were cut back, 4 bases at V and 5 bases at J, with 12 bases in the middle. In DNA form, the CDR3 reads TGCGCCAGCAGCCGACAGTCTGGCGAGACCCAGTACTAC. Its protein is CASSRQSGETQYY.

There are a few counts of this clonotype. The chain uses TRBV7-2 and TRBJ1-3; 7 nucleotides align to TRBD1. After removal of 5 bases from V and 0 bases from J, the junction contained 22 bases not matched to a gene. The germline V gene encodes CDR1 SGHTA and CDR2 FQGNSA. CDR3 length: 21 residues. This CDR3 is CASSLRYQGGPWDHSGNTIYF. CDR3 coding DNA: TGTGCCAGCAGCCTCCGCTACCAGGGGGGACCCTGGGACCACTCTGGAAACACCATATATTTT. Complete variable domain (other parts from reference TRBV7-2 and TRBJ1-3): GAGVSQSPSNKVTEKGKDVELRCDPISGHTALYWYRQSLGQGLEFLIYFQGNSAPDKSGLPSDRFSAERTGGSVSTLTIQRTQQEDSAVYLCASSLRYQGGPWDHSGNTIYFGEGSWLTVV.

The chain employs TRBV10-1 and TRBJ2-1; D gene unclear. This CDR3 has 12 amino acids. The ends were cut back, 3 bases at V and 7 bases at J, with 7 bases in the middle. Germline-derived CDR1 and CDR2 are WNHNN and SYGVQD (reference sequence). The CDR3 sequence: CASSDPGNEQFF. In DNA, the CDR3 is TGCGCCAGCAGTGATCCCGGTAATGAGCAGTTCTTC.

This clonotype has only a few counts. The chain joins TRBV20-1 to TRBJ2-5, with no clear D. V was clipped by 5 bases and J by 0 bases, with 19 bases between them. From germline, CDR1 is DFQATT and CDR2 SNEGSKA (reference sequence). The CDR3 totals 16 residues. The CDR3 DNA is TGCAGTGCTTATGATTTTAGCAGAATTTACCAAGAGACCCAGTACTTC. Protein: CSAYDFSRIYQETQYF.

Concerning this clonotype itself: A much larger clone lies one base from this, so it may be a read error. V gene TRBV19 combines with J gene TRBJ1-5; D possibly corresponds to TRBD1 (5 bases). Germline loops: CDR1 LNHDA, CDR2 SQIVND (reference sequence). CDR3 length: 15 amino acids. CDR3 protein: CAGSRIGRDHQPQHF. CDR3 nucleotides: TGTGCCGGTAGCCGCATCGGCAGGGACCATCAGCCCCAGCATTTT.

This clonotype was detected a few times. The gene calls are TRBV29-1 and TRBJ2-5; 7 nucleotides align to TRBD2. There are 12 residues in the CDR3. The J segment lost 3 bases and the V segment lost 5 bases, leaving 3 bases of the junction unmatched. Germline lookup yields CDR1 SQVTM and CDR2 ANQGSEA. The CDR3 DNA follows: TGCAGCGTTTTGAGCGGGGAAGAGACCCAGTACTTC. Its protein product is CSVLSGEETQYF. The full variable domain, its missing parts supplied by reference TRBV29-1 and TRBJ2-5, is SAVISQKPSRDICQRGTSLTIQCQVDSQVTMMFWYRQQPGQSLTLIATANQGSEATYESGFVIDKFPISRPNLTFSTLTVSNMSPEDSSIYLCSVLSGEETQYFGPGTRLLVL.

This clonotype was picked up a small number of times. This rearrangement joins TRBV23-1 to TRBJ2-1; TRBD2 might be the D (7 bases). TRBV23-1 is an open reading frame, and its role is uncertain. With 5 bases removed from V and 7 bases from J, the gap between germline ends came to 15 bases. The CDR3 extends over 14 amino acids. The CDR3 reads CASSNGGPRNEQFF. In DNA form, the CDR3 reads TGCGCCAGCAGTAACGGGGGGCCCCGGAATGAGCAGTTCTTC.

This clonotype appeared many times. V usage is TRBV5-1 and J usage is TRBJ1-5; possible D gene TRBD1, 5 bases. Trimming shortened V by 1 base and J by 3 bases, and 11 bases separated the two germline ends. The CDR3 is 15 residues long. In germline, CDR1 is SGHRS, CDR2 YFSETQ. In DNA form, the CDR3 reads TGCGCCAGCAGCTTGATGGGAGGGGACAATCAGCCCCAGCATTTT. Translation gives CASSLMGGDNQPQHF.

Ten or more counts support this clonotype. CDR3 in DNA: TGTGCCAGTAACGCCGCAGATACGCAGTATTTT. This gives the protein CASNAADTQYF. This chain joins TRBV11-2 and TRBJ2-3, with D hard to call. There are 11 residues in the CDR3. Trimming took off 9 bases at V and 4 bases at J, with 8 bases between the two ends. Germline CDR1 reads SGHAT; CDR2 reads FQNNGV.

This clonotype was detected a few times. This rearrangement joins TRBV5-1 to TRBJ2-5; 8 bases match TRBD2. CDR3 length: 16 amino acids. V dropped 2 bases and J dropped 0; count of bases not matched to a gene: 6. Germline CDR1 SGHRS, CDR2 YFSETQ. The CDR3 nucleotides are TGCGCCAGCAGCTTCAGGGGACTAGGCCACCAAGAGACCCAGTACTTC. The encoded protein is CASSFRGLGHQETQYF.

This clonotype has at least ten counts. The J gene is TRBJ2-2, the V gene TRBV29-1; no definite D call. The germline gives CDR1 SQVTM, CDR2 ANQGSEA. The CDR3 contains 14 residues. Deletions cut 7 bases from V and 5 bases from J, with 17 bases between. CDR3 nucleotide sequence: TGCAGCGCAGAAAGGGCAAGCGTAACCGGGGAGCTGTTTTTT. Translation gives CSAERASVTGELFF.

This clonotype was counted many times. The chain employs TRBV24-1 and TRBJ2-2, with 7 bases matching TRBD1. CDR3 size: 15 residues. Unmatched junction bases numbered 5, after V lost 7 bases and J lost 1 base. Per the germline V gene, CDR1 is KGHDR and CDR2 is SFDVKD. As DNA, the CDR3 is TGTGCCACCAGCCGGACAGGACGGAACACCGGGGAGCTGTTTTTT. Translating gives CATSRTGRNTGELFF.

Ten or more counts support this clonotype. The V gene is TRBV5-1, the J gene TRBJ2-1; TRBD2 matches at 7 bases. This CDR3 has 14 amino acids. The germline CDR1 and CDR2 sequences are SGHRS and YFSETQ. V lost 3 bases and J lost 3; bases outside the gene matches: 3. The CDR3, as DNA: TGCGCCAGCAGCTCTCAGCGGGGCTACAATGAGCAGTTCTTC. This sequence encodes CASSSQRGYNEQFF.

This clonotype was observed many times. This chain connects TRBV6-1 to TRBJ1-5; D is uncertain. This CDR3 is built from 14 residues. The germline V and J ends were trimmed by 4 bases and 0 bases, with 7 bases remaining between them. Germline CDR1 reads MNHNS; CDR2 reads SASEGT. The CDR3 here is CASSVGFSNQPQHF. In DNA, the CDR3 is TGTGCCAGCAGTGTGGGATTTAGCAATCAGCCCCAGCATTTT.